Listed here are 8 T cell receptor beta chains from one sample, sequenced in a study of blood T cells in healthy people across ages. It was with a sample-barcoded 5' primer and a J-beta primer mix that a second PCR of about 7 to 12 cycles was run. TCRdb called the 5' RACE reads again in MiXCR, with one record for every CDR3 protein. The sample lists approximately 810,000 distinct CDR3 sequences; around 36% were seen once. The sequencing input was blood. All receptors derive from a man between 18 and 35 years old in good health.

The chain employs TRBV6-5 and TRBJ2-7, with a possible D match to TRBD1 (6 bases). The CDR3 runs 15 residues. Looked up from germline, CDR1 is MNHEY and CDR2 is SVGAGI. Trimming shortened V by 6 bases and J by 0 bases, and 15 bases separated the two germline ends. The CDR3 nucleotides read TGTGCCAGCAGAGCCCAGGGGTATAGCTCCTACGAGCAGTACTTC. Translating gives CASRAQGYSSYEQYF.

The count of this clonotype is one. This sequence may be a read error, since a much larger clone differs from it by one base. CDR3 sequence: CASRANGGVVVEQFF. The CDR3 DNA reads TGCGCCAGCAGGGCGAATGGCGGGGTGGTAGTTGAGCAGTTCTTC. This rearrangement joins TRBV5-1 to TRBJ2-1; maybe TRBD2 (6 bases). Looked up from germline, CDR1 is SGHRS and CDR2 is YFSETQ. This CDR3 is 15 amino acids long. V was shortened by 5 bases and J by 9 bases, with 21 bases between the two germline ends.

The chain carries TRBV27 and TRBJ1-6; no definite D call. Per the germline V gene, CDR1 is MNHEY and CDR2 is SMNVEV (reference sequence). Trimming removed 5 bases at V and 10 bases at J, with 12 bases between. The CDR3 runs 13 residues. The CDR3 spells CASSPAGISPLHF. The CDR3 DNA sequence: TGTGCCAGCAGTCCAGCGGGGATATCACCCCTCCACTTT.

Worth noting for this clonotype: One junction end disagrees with the germline gene, perhaps due to a read error. The rearrangement joins TRBV6-5 to TRBJ1-2; 8 bases map to TRBD1. Germline CDR1 and CDR2: MNHEY and SVGAGI. The CDR3 has 12 amino acids. CDR3: CARRARQGGYTF. The DNA for the CDR3 is TGTGCCCGCAGAGCCAGACAGGGGGGCTACACCTTC.

The chain joins TRBV7-2 to TRBJ1-2, with D possibly being TRBD1 (6 bases). Germline assignment: CDR1 SGHTA and CDR2 FQGNSA. The CDR3 sequence is 13 residues long. V was cut by 1 base and J by 10 bases, with 13 bases left in between. CDR3 residues: CASSLDREGDYTF. DNA of the CDR3: TGTGCCAGCAGCTTAGACAGGGAAGGAGACTACACCTTC.

This clonotype was observed a handful of times. The V and J genes are TRBV19 and TRBJ1-5, with D possibly matching TRBD1 (6 bases). The CDR3 loop spans 16 amino acids. The germline V and J ends were trimmed by 5 bases and 0 bases, with 14 bases remaining between them. Germline CDR1 is LNHDA and CDR2 is SQIVND (reference sequence). Here the CDR3 reads CASSERQDYSNQPQHF. The CDR3 DNA sequence: TGTGCCAGTAGTGAGCGACAGGATTATAGCAATCAGCCCCAGCATTTT.

This clonotype was counted ten times or more. The chain joins TRBV20-1 to TRBJ2-3; the match to TRBD2 covers 11 bases. V dropped 6 bases and J dropped 5; count of bases not matched to a gene: 10. CDR1 is DFQATT and CDR2 is SNEGSKA in the germline V gene (reference sequence). This CDR3 has 15 amino acids. The CDR3 sequence: CSAFSGTSGGDTQYF. The CDR3 DNA is TGCAGTGCCTTTTCCGGGACTAGCGGTGGAGATACGCAGTATTTT.

The chain joins TRBV4-3 to TRBJ2-5; TRBD1 aligns across 9 bases. V lost 0 bases to trimming and J lost 2 bases; unmatched junction nucleotides: 4. Germline V gives CDR1 LGHNA, CDR2 YSLEER. CDR3 size: 16 residues. CDR3 DNA sequence: TGCGCCAGCAGCCAAGAGCCCGGGACAGGGCAAGAGACCCAGTACTTC. This encodes CASSQEPGTGQETQYF.